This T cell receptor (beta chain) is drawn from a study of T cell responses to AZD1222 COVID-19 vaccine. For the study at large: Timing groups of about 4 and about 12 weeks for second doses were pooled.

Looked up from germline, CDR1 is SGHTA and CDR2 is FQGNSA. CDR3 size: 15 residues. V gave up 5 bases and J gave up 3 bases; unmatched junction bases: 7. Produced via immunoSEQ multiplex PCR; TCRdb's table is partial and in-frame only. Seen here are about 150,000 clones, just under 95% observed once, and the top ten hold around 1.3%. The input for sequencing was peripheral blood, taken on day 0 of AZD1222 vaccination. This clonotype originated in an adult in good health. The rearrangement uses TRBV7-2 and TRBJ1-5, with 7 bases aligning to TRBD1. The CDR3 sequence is CASSTRQGVNQPQHF. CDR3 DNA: TGTGCCAGCAGCACCCGACAGGGAGTCAATCAGCCCCAGCATTTT.